Listed here are 31 T cell receptor beta chains from one sample, sequenced in a study of blood T cell repertoires in COVID-19. The protocol was immunoSEQ multiplex PCR, while the TCRdb copy is restricted to in-frame clones and leaves out a portion. The profile covers about 100,000 clones, with over 80% appearing a single time and roughly 13% taken by the ten largest. Sample: peripheral blood. These receptors were collected from a man in his fifties or sixties with active or convalescent COVID-19.

V gene TRBV5-1 combines with J gene TRBJ2-5; TRBD1 aligns across 12 bases. The CDR3 runs to 14 residues. CDR1 is SGHRS and CDR2 is YFSETQ in the germline V gene. V trimming: 9 bases; J trimming: 5 bases; junction bases outside the gene matches: 8. This chain's CDR3 is CATQGTGGGETQYF. CDR3 DNA sequence: TGCGCCACCCAGGGGACAGGGGGCGGCGAGACCCAGTACTTC.

The chain links TRBV7-8 to TRBJ1-1, with a possible D match to TRBD1 (6 bases). V was trimmed by 2 bases and J by 4 bases, leaving 14 bases between them. The germline V gene encodes CDR1 SGHVS and CDR2 FQNEAQ. CDR3 length: 15 residues. CDR3 sequence (DNA): TGTGCCAGCAGCTTAAAGGGGGTGGTAGGCACTGAAGCTTTCTTT. This codes for CASSLKGVVGTEAFF.

The chain couples TRBV9 to TRBJ2-6; 9 bases align to TRBD1. Germline values: CDR1 SGDLS, CDR2 YYNGEE. The CDR3 covers 19 residues. J gave up 0 bases and V 0 bases, and 7 bases lay outside the gene matches. CDR3 DNA: TGTGCCAGCAGCGTAGAATTTGGACAGGGGCTCTCTGGGGCCAACGTCCTGACTTTC. It is translated as CASSVEFGQGLSGANVLTF.

This chain connects TRBV7-8 to TRBJ2-7; D unresolved. The CDR3 sequence is 13 residues long. Germline CDR1 is SGHVS and CDR2 is FQNEAQ. V was cut by 0 bases and J by 7 bases, with 10 bases left in between. CDR3 residues: CASSLAWMEEQYF. The CDR3 DNA sequence: TGTGCCAGCAGCTTAGCCTGGATGGAGGAGCAGTACTTC.

This clone was found once. This chain's CDR3 is CASSPDLAAKREQYF. CDR3 bases: TGTGCCAGCAGCCCTGATCTGGCGGCAAAAAGGGAGCAGTACTTC. This chain uses TRBV3-1 (or the pseudogene TRBV3-2) with TRBJ2-7, with D hard to call. Germline V CDR1 and CDR2: LGHDT, YNNKEL (reference sequence). V gave up 4 bases and J gave up 7 bases, with 20 bases separating them. This CDR3 region has 15 residues.

The chain recombines TRBV3-1 (or the pseudogene TRBV3-2) with TRBJ2-4; 10 nucleotides line up with TRBD2. The germline V gene encodes CDR1 LGHDT and CDR2 YNNKEL (reference sequence). The V segment lost 5 bases and the J segment 7 bases; nucleotides outside the gene matches: 11. The CDR3 runs to 16 residues. CDR3 loop: CASSYSSGRGGNIQYF. The CDR3 DNA is TGTGCCAGCAGCTATTCTAGCGGGAGAGGCGGCAACATTCAGTACTTC.

The V gene is TRBV10-1, the J gene TRBJ2-1, with TRBD2 as a possible D gene (5 bases). The ends were cut back, 0 bases at V and 8 bases at J, with 14 bases in the middle. The CDR3 is 15 amino acids. Germline CDR1 WNHNN, CDR2 SYGVQD (reference sequence). CDR3 region: CASSESWLARDEQFF. CDR3 DNA sequence: TGCGCCAGCAGTGAGTCGTGGCTAGCTCGGGATGAGCAGTTCTTC.

This clone appeared once. This CDR3 reads CASRAGLVSRNIQYF. CDR3 bases: TGTGCCAGCAGAGCGGGACTAGTCTCGCGGAACATTCAGTACTTC. The rearrangement links TRBV6-5 to TRBJ2-4, with 8 bases fitting TRBD2. The CDR3 is 15 amino acids. The germline CDR1 and CDR2 sequences are MNHEY and SVGAGI. Trimming at V came to 6 bases and at J to 7 bases, leaving 11 bases not matched to a gene.

The chain is built from TRBV12-3 or TRBV12-4 and TRBJ1-6; TRBD1 aligns across 10 bases. This CDR3 comprises 13 residues. The V segment lost 6 bases and the J segment 8 bases; nucleotides outside the gene matches: 1. The CDR3 reads CASSGQGDSPLHF. The DNA of the CDR3 is TGTGCCAGCAGCGGACAGGGGGATTCACCCCTCCACTTT.

With respect to this clone: This same CDR3 is encoded by further DNA sequences in the sample. The genes are TRBV5-1 and TRBJ2-1, with TRBD2 matching over 11 bases. The CDR3 is 15 amino acids. Germline CDR1 is SGHRS and CDR2 is YFSETQ. Trimming at V came to 4 bases and at J to 4 bases, leaving 4 bases not matched to a gene. The CDR3 region is CASSLGTSGYNEQFF. The CDR3 DNA reads as TGCGCCAGCAGCCTCGGGACTAGCGGATACAATGAGCAGTTCTTC.

The CDR3: CASSLYRQGNEKLFF. The CDR3 DNA follows: TGTGCCAGTAGTCTTTACCGACAGGGTAATGAAAAACTGTTTTTT. The J gene is TRBJ1-4, the V gene TRBV19, with TRBD1 matching over 7 bases. Losses at the gene ends were 5 bases for V and 4 bases for J; bases not matched to a gene: 7. The V gene's germline CDR1 is LNHDA and CDR2 SQIVND (reference sequence). The CDR3 is made up of 15 amino acids.

The genes are TRBV30 and TRBJ2-7, with 12 positions matching TRBD2. The V segment lost 5 bases and the J segment 5 bases; nucleotides outside the gene matches: 7. This CDR3 comprises 14 residues. Germline V lookup: CDR1 GTSNPN, CDR2 SVGIG (reference sequence). This CDR3 is CAWATSGSTHEQYF. The DNA for the CDR3 is TGTGCCTGGGCGACTAGCGGGAGTACCCACGAGCAGTACTTC.

The V and J genes are TRBV12-3 or TRBV12-4 and TRBJ2-7; D is uncertain. With 5 bases removed from V and 7 bases from J, the gap between germline ends came to 15 bases. The CDR3 length is 13 residues. The CDR3 protein is CASSRDTLWEQYF. The DNA for the CDR3 is TGTGCCAGCAGTCGCGACACTCTTTGGGAGCAGTACTTC.

The CDR3 DNA reads as TGTGCCAGCAGCTTGCAGCTAGCGGGAGTGTACGAGCAGTACTTC. It encodes CASSLQLAGVYEQYF. This chain connects TRBV7-2 to TRBJ2-7; 10 nucleotides line up with TRBD2. V shed 3 bases and J 4 bases; nucleotides not matched to a gene: 6. The CDR3 totals 15 residues. CDR1 and CDR2 (germline): SGHTA, FQGNSA.

CDR3 amino acids: CASSLGQSGANVLTF. CDR3 nucleotides: TGCGCCAGCAGCTTGGGACAGTCTGGGGCCAACGTCCTGACTTTC. The rearrangement joins TRBV5-1 to TRBJ2-6; the D gene is possibly TRBD1 (5 bases). The CDR3 runs to 15 residues. With 0 bases removed from V and 1 base from J, the gap between germline ends came to 5 bases. Looked up from germline, CDR1 is SGHRS and CDR2 is YFSETQ.

The V call is TRBV6-5, the J call TRBJ1-2; TRBD1 agrees at 8 bases. With 6 bases clipped from V and 4 bases from J, the junction kept 7 bases outside the gene matches. Germline assignment: CDR1 MNHEY and CDR2 SVGAGI. The CDR3 has 14 amino acids. The CDR3 spells CASRRVGTGYGYTF. DNA for the CDR3: TGTGCCAGCAGACGAGTCGGGACAGGCTATGGCTACACCTTC.

This sequence joins TRBV24-1 and TRBJ2-2, with TRBD2 matching 12 bases. The CDR3 is 18 amino acids. Germline trimming cut 4 bases from V and 3 bases from J; bases unmatched to any gene: 8. Per germline, CDR1 KGHDR and CDR2 SFDVKD. The CDR3 loop is CATSDTGTSGPYTGELFF. DNA of the CDR3: TGTGCCACCAGTGACACCGGGACTAGCGGGCCGTACACCGGGGAGCTGTTTTTT.

The chain joins TRBV6-5 to TRBJ2-7; maybe TRBD2 (5 bases). Looked up from germline, CDR1 is MNHEY and CDR2 is SVGAGI. This CDR3 comprises 14 residues. V gave up 2 bases and J gave up 12 bases, with 20 bases separating them. DNA of the CDR3: TGTGCCAGCAGTTACAGGGTGGGAGATACCGACCGGTACTTC. Residues: CASSYRVGDTDRYF.

V is TRBV21-1 and J is TRBJ1-1; the D call of TRBD1 is as the table states it, not checked on the DNA. TRBV21-1 is marked as a pseudogene. The CDR3 length is 14 residues. The CDR3 region has the DNA TGTGCCAGCCGTCCGGGACAGGGTGGCCCTGAAGCTTTCTTT. Its translation is CASRPGQGGPEAFF.

This clone was detected only once. The V call is TRBV5-1, the J call TRBJ2-7; 9 bases map to TRBD1. CDR3 length: 14 amino acids. V lost 4 bases, J lost 3 bases, and 5 bases stayed unmatched. Germline V gene data show CDR1 as SGHRS and CDR2 as YFSETQ. For the CDR3, the DNA is TGCGCCAGCAGCGGGGCGGGACAGGGCTACGAGCAGTACTTC. It codes for CASSGAGQGYEQYF.

This sequence joins TRBV6-1 and TRBJ2-7; D is undetermined. The V gene's germline CDR1 is MNHNS and CDR2 SASEGT. This CDR3 spans 12 amino acids. With 3 bases removed from V and 6 bases from J, the gap between germline ends came to 9 bases. CDR3 bases: TGTGCCAGCAGTGACGGTCCCGCCGAGCAGTACTTC. The encoded protein is CASSDGPAEQYF.

This clone has just one count. This chain links TRBV10-3 with TRBJ2-7; TRBD2 matches at 10 bases. This CDR3 is 14 amino acids long. Germline lookup yields CDR1 ENHRY and CDR2 SYGVKD. J lost 6 bases, V lost 3 bases, and 5 bases had no gene match. The CDR3 loop is CAISDLAGAAEQYF. CDR3 DNA sequence: TGTGCCATCAGTGACCTAGCGGGAGCCGCCGAGCAGTACTTC.

V gene TRBV2 combines with J gene TRBJ2-7; 10 bases agree with TRBD1. V lost 6 bases, J lost 6 bases, and 5 bases stayed unmatched. The CDR3 is 13 residues long. Germline lookup yields CDR1 SNHLY and CDR2 FYNNEI. As DNA, the CDR3 is TGTGCCAGCAGAGAGGACAGGGGGGCCGAGCAGTACTTC. It encodes CASREDRGAEQYF.

This chain joins TRBV5-1 and TRBJ2-7; 9 bases match TRBD1. Germline V gene data show CDR1 as SGHRS and CDR2 as YFSETQ. The CDR3 is 14 residues long. J gave up 3 bases and V 3 bases, and 4 bases lay outside the gene matches. Here the CDR3 reads CASSSGGQGYEQYF. The DNA for the CDR3 is TGCGCCAGCAGCTCAGGGGGACAGGGCTACGAGCAGTACTTC.

The chain combines TRBV7-3 with TRBJ2-7; perhaps TRBD1 as D (6 bases). Trimming removed 4 bases from V and 0 bases from J, with 13 bases in between. CDR3 length equals 15 residues. CDR1 SGHTA and CDR2 FQGTGA come from the germline V gene. The CDR3 sequence is CASSWGPPSSYEQYF. CDR3 bases: TGTGCCAGCAGCTGGGGGCCACCTTCCTCCTACGAGCAGTACTTC.

The chain links TRBV27 to TRBJ2-1, with a weak D call TRBD2 (5 bases). This CDR3 contains 13 residues. The germline gives CDR1 MNHEY, CDR2 SMNVEV (reference sequence). Trimming took 8 bases from V and 3 from J, leaving 11 bases between them. The CDR3 is CASGLMFYNEQFF. In nucleotides, the CDR3 is TGTGCCAGCGGACTGATGTTCTACAATGAGCAGTTCTTC.

This sequence joins TRBV2 and TRBJ2-3; a possible D gene is TRBD1 (6 bases). This CDR3 has 13 residues. The V end lost 5 bases, the J end lost 6 bases, and 12 bases lay between the germline ends. In germline, CDR1 is SNHLY, CDR2 FYNNEI. The DNA of the CDR3 is TGTGCCAGCAGTCCTAACAGGGTGGATACGCAGTATTTT. Its translation is CASSPNRVDTQYF.

This clone came up a few times. This rearrangement joins TRBV13 to TRBJ2-7; TRBD1 agrees at 8 bases. Trimming cost V 4 bases and J 5 bases; bases outside gene matches: 7. This CDR3 has 14 residues. Germline V gene data show CDR1 as PRHDT and CDR2 as FYEKMQ (reference sequence). Here the CDR3 DNA reads TGTGCCAGCAGCTCCCCAGGACAGGGCCACGAGCAGTACTTC. It encodes CASSSPGQGHEQYF.

This rearrangement joins TRBV2 to TRBJ2-7; TRBD1 matches at 7 bases. This CDR3 comprises 14 residues. CDR1 is SNHLY, CDR2 FYNNEI, per germline. Losses at the gene ends were 5 bases for V and 5 bases for J; bases not matched to a gene: 9. The DNA of the CDR3 is TGTGCCAGCAGTCCTACAGGGGAAGCGGACGAGCAGTACTTC. Protein product: CASSPTGEADEQYF.

The V and J genes are TRBV12-3 or TRBV12-4 and TRBJ1-2; TRBD1 matches at 8 bases. V shed 5 bases and J 6 bases; nucleotides not matched to a gene: 5. This CDR3 has 13 amino acids. This CDR3 is CASSHQGANGYTF. The CDR3 coding sequence is TGTGCCAGCAGTCACCAGGGGGCGAATGGCTACACCTTC.

This chain links TRBV6-6 with TRBJ2-7; 7 nucleotides agree with TRBD1. The junction had 2 bases not matched to a gene; V was cut back by 6 bases and J by 0 bases. Germline V gene lookup returns CDR1 MNHNY and CDR2 SVGAGI (reference sequence). This CDR3 comprises 13 residues. The CDR3 sequence: CASSRQGSYEQYF. The CDR3 DNA reads TGTGCCAGCAGCCGACAGGGCTCCTACGAGCAGTACTTC.